This T cell receptor beta chain is drawn from a study of blood T cells in healthy people across ages. This clonotype was observed a handful of times. A read error may produce the germline difference seen at one junction end. Sample-barcoded 5' priming and a J-beta primer mix drove a second PCR of roughly 6 to 12 cycles. From the 5' RACE reads, TCRdb called clonotypes with MiXCR, one entry per CDR3 protein. Of 800,000 to 1,300,000 distinct CDR3 sequences listed, under 30% are singletons. CDR1 and CDR2 from the germline V gene are SGHAT and FQNNGV. This CDR3 has 17 amino acids. The same sample was also used in a study of T cells of mothers and their children.

The chain has TRBV11-2 and TRBJ2-5; possible D gene TRBD2, 5 bases. The receptor was derived from a girl aged 2 to 9 in good health. The sample comprised blood. CDR3 bases: TGTGCCGGCAGACCCGGGTCGAGGGTTTGGGGTCTTGAGACCCAGTACTTC. Its translation is CAGRPGSRVWGLETQYF.